This T cell receptor (beta chain) was captured by sequencing in a study of identical twins. The authors used template switching to add a universal primer site and gave cDNA unique molecular identifiers. From the 5' RACE reads, TCRdb called clonotypes with MiXCR, one entry per CDR3 protein. Altogether about 660,000 distinct CDR3 sequences are present, around 8.3% being singletons, with the ten largest covering more than 0.75%. Study conclusions and caveats: A lower insertion count was a feature of abundant cord blood beta clonotypes, with no such feature in memory repertoires.

Germline CDR1 SGHRS, CDR2 YFSETQ. V gave up 2 bases and J gave up 1 base, with 9 bases separating them. The CDR3 contains 14 residues. This clonotype was observed a handful of times. Its antigen is unknown. This sample also appeared in a second study, on yellow fever vaccine responses in identical twins. As reported in that work: Twins reportedly showed a vaccine T cell response that seemed partly convergent and partly personalized.

What was sequenced was PBMCs. The rearrangement joins TRBV5-1 to TRBJ2-5; D is perhaps TRBD2 (6 bases). The clonotype comes from a woman aged 18 to 35 in good health. CDR3 nucleotide sequence: TGCGCCAGCAGCTTCCAGGGACTCCAAGAGACCCAGTACTTC. This sequence encodes CASSFQGLQETQYF.